Listed below are T cell receptor beta chains from one sample, sequenced in a study of control samples from healthy donors and cancer patients. Sequencing was performed with immunoSEQ multiplex PCR; in TCRdb, only in-frame clones are kept and a portion is missing. This sample yields some 150,000 clones, of which 94% are seen a single time; 5% to 6.5% belongs to the top ten. Sequenced material: blood. The receptors were sampled from a man aged 40-50 years in good health. Each CDR3 is given without its conserved first and last residue. A D gene is named only where the DNA matches it firmly.

j_call d_call cdr3_length v_call cdr3_aa
TRBJ1-2 TRBD1 11 TRBV25-1 ASRLTGGAGYT
TRBJ1-1 NA 11 TRBV19 ASSTGRYTEAF
TRBJ1-6 NA 12 TRBV9 ASSDGFYNSPLH
TRBJ2-2 NA 13 TRBV6-6 ASSYSKGGGGELF
TRBJ1-1 NA 13 TRBV5-1 ASSLGDLLNTEAF
TRBJ2-2 NA 11 TRBV7-8 ASSPGDTGELF
TRBJ1-5 NA 12 TRBV4-3 ASSSGRGNQPQH
TRBJ1-5 NA 11 TRBV7-3 ASSPGGGQPQH
TRBJ1-5 TRBD1 14 TRBV6-2/TRBV6-3 ASSTRDRYSNQPQH
TRBJ2-3 TRBD2 17 TRBV6-6 ASSPFSGGAGGPTDTQY
TRBJ2-3 NA 14 TRBV3-1/TRBV3-2 ASSQDATGSTDTQY
TRBJ2-7 NA 11 TRBV28 ASRPNQLGQQY
TRBJ1-1 NA 11 TRBV28 ASSSPMNTEAF
TRBJ1-6 NA 13 TRBV19 ASSIRSGAHSPLH
TRBJ2-2 NA 14 TRBV28 ASSPRKTGNTGELF
TRBJ1-4 NA 11 TRBV14 ASSQDEGQKLF
TRBJ1-1 TRBD1 13 TRBV19 ASSIGQGRVAEAF
TRBJ2-7 TRBD1 10 TRBV12-3/TRBV12-4 ASREQGYEQY
TRBJ1-3 NA 15 TRBV4-1 ASSQTIQVASGNTIY
TRBJ2-7 NA 13 TRBV4-1 ASSQEQSALREQY
TRBJ1-2 NA 11 TRBV3-1/TRBV3-2 ASSPRGVGGYT
TRBJ2-5 TRBD1 12 TRBV9 ASSVGGGWETQY
TRBJ2-3 NA 13 TRBV27 ASSLRAGGTDTQY
TRBJ2-1 TRBD2 14 TRBV5-1 ASSTAPSGEDNEQF
TRBJ1-5 NA 12 TRBV5-8 ASSFAYSNQPQH
TRBJ1-6 NA 12 TRBV9 ASSVAQILSPLH
TRBJ1-5 NA 12 TRBV27 ASSLRGANQPQH
TRBJ1-2 NA 12 TRBV28 ASSLGRANYGYT
TRBJ1-2 NA 15 TRBV4-3 ASSQDIIRGGTYGYT
TRBJ2-7 TRBD2 10 TRBV10-3 AIAGGDYEQY
TRBJ2-7 TRBD2 11 TRBV2 ATRSGGSYEQY
TRBJ2-7 TRBD2 15 TRBV28 ASSSPGRGGHRGEQY
TRBJ1-3 NA 13 TRBV19 ASTARQSTGNTIY
TRBJ1-5 NA 11 TRBV25-1 ASSEYGNQPQH
TRBJ1-1 NA 13 TRBV18 ASSPSCDFNTEAF
TRBJ2-1 NA 16 TRBV6-6 ASSQIGGSIWGRNEQF
TRBJ1-1 NA 11 TRBV10-3 AIPGGAGTEAF
TRBJ1-2 NA 10 TRBV6-6 ASSQGPGGYT
TRBJ1-5 NA 13 TRBV2 ASSEFFSTTVAQH
TRBJ2-5 NA 12 TRBV13 ASSLSGSQETQY
TRBJ2-7 TRBD1 13 TRBV27 ASSLSPTGVHEQY
TRBJ2-3 TRBD2 14 TRBV27 ASSFLASGGADTQY
TRBJ1-2 TRBD1 14 TRBV4-3 ASSQETGTGAIGYT
TRBJ1-1 NA 10 TRBV6-5 ASSWRITEAF
TRBJ1-2 NA 12 TRBV5-4 ASSSGLEHYGYT
TRBJ2-4 TRBD2 13 TRBV19 ASSRGGGAGNIQY